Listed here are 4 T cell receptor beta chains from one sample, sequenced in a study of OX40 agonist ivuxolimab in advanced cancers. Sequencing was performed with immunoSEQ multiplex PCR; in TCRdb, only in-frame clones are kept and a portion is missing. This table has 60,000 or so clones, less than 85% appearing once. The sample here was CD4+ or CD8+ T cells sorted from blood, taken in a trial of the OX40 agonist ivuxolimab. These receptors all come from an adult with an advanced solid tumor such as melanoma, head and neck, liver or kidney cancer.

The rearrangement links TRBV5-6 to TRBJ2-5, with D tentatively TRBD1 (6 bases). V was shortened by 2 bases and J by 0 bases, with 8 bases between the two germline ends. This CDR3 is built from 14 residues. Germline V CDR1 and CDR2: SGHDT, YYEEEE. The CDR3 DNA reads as TGTGCCAGCAGCTTTCCAGGGGACCAAGAGACCCAGTACTTC. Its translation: CASSFPGDQETQYF.

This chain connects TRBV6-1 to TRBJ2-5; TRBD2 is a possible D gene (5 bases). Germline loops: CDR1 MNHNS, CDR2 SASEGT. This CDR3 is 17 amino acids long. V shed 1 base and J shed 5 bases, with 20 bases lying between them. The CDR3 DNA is TGTGCCAGCAGTGAAGATTTATGGAGGCTGGTAGTTGAGACCCAGTACTTC. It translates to CASSEDLWRLVVETQYF.

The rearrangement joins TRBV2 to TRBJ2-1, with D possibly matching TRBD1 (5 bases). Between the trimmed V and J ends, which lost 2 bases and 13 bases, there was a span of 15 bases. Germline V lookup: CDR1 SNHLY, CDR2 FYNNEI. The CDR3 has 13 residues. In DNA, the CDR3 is TGTGCCAGCAGTGAATCCAGGGAAGAGGCCCAGTTCTTC. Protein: CASSESREEAQFF.

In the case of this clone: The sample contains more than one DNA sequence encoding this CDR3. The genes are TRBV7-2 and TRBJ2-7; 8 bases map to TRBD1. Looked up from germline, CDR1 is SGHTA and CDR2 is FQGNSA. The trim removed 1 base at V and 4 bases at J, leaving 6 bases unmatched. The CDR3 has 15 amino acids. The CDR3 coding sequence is TGTGCCAGCAGCTTAGGGACAGGGTCTGTTTACGAGCAGTACTTC. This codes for CASSLGTGSVYEQYF. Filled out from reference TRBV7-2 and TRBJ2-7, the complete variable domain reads GAGVSQSPSNKVTEKGKDVELRCDPISGHTALYWYRQSLGQGLEFLIYFQGNSAPDKSGLPSDRFSAERTGGSVSTLTIQRTQQEDSAVYLCASSLGTGSVYEQYFGPGTRLTVT.